This T cell receptor beta chain is drawn from a study of PD-1 blockade in classical Hodgkin lymphoma. Broader study findings: Anyone who began nivolumab under 1 year after ASCT was excluded.

Relapse after autologous stem cell transplantation occurred in every patient, and brentuximab vedotin exposure varied. Points on this clone: Antigen unknown. One junction end disagrees with the germline gene, perhaps due to a read error.

Generated by immunoSEQ multiplex PCR, the TCRdb table keeps only in-frame clones and is missing some. This table holds around 36,000 clones, about 87% found once. The CDR3 contains 13 residues. Germline V gives CDR1 LNHDA, CDR2 SQIVND (reference sequence). The sequence came from a human donor with classical Hodgkin lymphoma. Here the sequenced sample was peripheral blood mononuclear cells (PBMCs), taken at baseline. J is TRBJ1-1 and V is TRBV19, with D unclear. Here the CDR3 reads CASSIVFRSGRLF. The CDR3 DNA reads as TGTGCCAGTAGTATAGTTTTTAGATCGGGCCGCCTCTTT.